Presented here are 7 T cell receptor beta chains from one specimen sequenced in a study of T cell responses to AZD1222 COVID-19 vaccine. Method: immunoSEQ multiplex PCR; TCRdb's copy keeps in-frame clones and lacks some. Here the sample spans 120,000 or so clones, roughly 88% being singletons. This sample comprised peripheral blood, obtained on day 0 of AZD1222 vaccination. The source of these receptors is an adult in good health.

The chain employs TRBV6-2 or TRBV6-3 and TRBJ2-7, with D possibly TRBD1 on 5 matching bases. The CDR3 has 15 residues. V was clipped by 2 bases and J by 0 bases, with 11 bases between them. Germline CDR1 is MNHEY and CDR2 is SVGEGT. The CDR3 nucleotides read TGTGCCAGCAGTTACGGAGACAGACTCTCCTACGAGCAGTACTTC. Its protein is CASSYGDRLSYEQYF.

The chain has TRBV5-4 and TRBJ1-2; TRBD1 matches at 9 bases. The ends lost 0 bases at V and 5 bases at J; junction bases unmatched: 5. Per germline, CDR1 SGHNT and CDR2 YYREEE (reference sequence). This CDR3 spans 15 amino acids. The CDR3 DNA reads as TGTGCCAGCAGCTTGGTTTCGGACAGGGGTTATGGCTACACCTTC. Its protein is CASSLVSDRGYGYTF.

This chain uses TRBV7-6 with TRBJ1-4, with D perhaps matching TRBD1 (5 bases). The CDR3 loop spans 17 amino acids. Germline lookup yields CDR1 SGHVS and CDR2 FNYEAQ. V shed 0 bases and J shed 4 bases, with 15 bases lying between them. In DNA, the CDR3 is TGTGCCAGCAGCTTAGCCAGGGAGACAGAGCTTAATGAAAAACTGTTTTTT. This encodes CASSLARETELNEKLFF. Looking up the rest from reference TRBV7-6 and TRBJ1-4 gives the full variable domain: GAGVSQSPRYKVTKRGQDVALRCDPISGHVSLYWYRQALGQGPEFLTYFNYEAQQDKSGLPNDRFSAERPEGSISTLTIQRTEQRDSAMYRCASSLARETELNEKLFFGSGTQLSVL.

In this sample, this clone turned up a few times. The chain joins TRBV6-6 to TRBJ1-1; D might be TRBD1 (5 bases). Deletions cut 8 bases from V and 1 base from J, with 14 bases between. The germline V gene has CDR1 MNHNY and CDR2 SVGAGI (reference sequence). CDR3 length: 14 amino acids. The CDR3 sequence is CASGGAGTNTEAFF. The CDR3 bases are TGTGCCAGCGGCGGGGCAGGGACGAACACTGAAGCTTTCTTT.

The rearrangement joins TRBV3-1 (or the pseudogene TRBV3-2) to TRBJ2-7, with TRBD1 identical over 7 bases. The germline gives CDR1 LGHDT, CDR2 YNNKEL (reference sequence). The V and J ends lost 4 bases and 4 bases, in that order; junction bases with no gene match: 4. The CDR3 covers 13 residues. In DNA, the CDR3 is TGTGCCAGCAGCCTTAACAGGGGTTACGAGCAGTACTTC. It yields the protein CASSLNRGYEQYF.

The chain combines TRBV5-4 with TRBJ2-7; 8 bases agree with TRBD1. The CDR3 spans 14 residues. Per the germline V gene, CDR1 is SGHNT and CDR2 is YYREEE (reference sequence). J lost 4 bases, V lost 0 bases, and 3 bases had no gene match. The CDR3 sequence is CASSLGQGAYEQYF. The CDR3, as DNA: TGTGCCAGCAGCTTGGGGCAGGGGGCTTACGAGCAGTACTTC.

The chain recombines TRBV5-1 with TRBJ1-3; maybe TRBD1 (5 bases). The CDR3 spans 15 residues. CDR1 is SGHRS, CDR2 YFSETQ, per germline. V was shortened by 6 bases and J by 3 bases, with 16 bases between the two germline ends. In DNA, the CDR3 is TGCGCCAGCACCCTGAGCGGGGGGTATGGAAACACCATATATTTT. This encodes CASTLSGGYGNTIYF.